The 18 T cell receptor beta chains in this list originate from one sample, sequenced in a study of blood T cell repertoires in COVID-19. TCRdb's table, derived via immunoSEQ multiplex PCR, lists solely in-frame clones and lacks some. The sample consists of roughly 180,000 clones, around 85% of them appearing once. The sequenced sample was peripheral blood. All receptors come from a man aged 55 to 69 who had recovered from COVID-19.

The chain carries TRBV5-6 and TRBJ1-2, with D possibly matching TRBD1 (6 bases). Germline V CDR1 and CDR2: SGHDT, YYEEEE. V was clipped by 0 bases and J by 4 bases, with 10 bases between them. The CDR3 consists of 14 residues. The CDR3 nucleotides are TGTGCCAGCAGCTTGGACAGGGCTGGCTATGGCTACACCTTC. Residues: CASSLDRAGYGYTF.

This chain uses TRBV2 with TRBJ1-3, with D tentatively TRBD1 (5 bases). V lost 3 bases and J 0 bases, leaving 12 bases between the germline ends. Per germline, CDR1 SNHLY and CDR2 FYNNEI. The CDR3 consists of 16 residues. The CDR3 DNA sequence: TGTGCCAGCAGTGATTGGGGAAGGGGCTCTGGAAACACCATATATTTT. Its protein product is CASSDWGRGSGNTIYF.

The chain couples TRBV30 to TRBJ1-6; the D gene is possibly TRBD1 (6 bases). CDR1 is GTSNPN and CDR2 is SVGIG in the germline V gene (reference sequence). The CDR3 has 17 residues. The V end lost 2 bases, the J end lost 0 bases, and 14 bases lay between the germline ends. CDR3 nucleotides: TGTGCCTGGAGTATAGACAGGACGAGCTCCTATAATTCACCCCTCCACTTT. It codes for CAWSIDRTSSYNSPLHF.

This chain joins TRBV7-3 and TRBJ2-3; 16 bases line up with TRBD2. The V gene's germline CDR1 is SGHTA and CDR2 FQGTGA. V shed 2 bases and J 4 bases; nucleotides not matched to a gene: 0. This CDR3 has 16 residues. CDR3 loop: CASSLGTSGRADTQYF. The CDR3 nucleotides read TGTGCCAGCAGCTTAGGGACTAGCGGGAGGGCAGATACGCAGTATTTT.

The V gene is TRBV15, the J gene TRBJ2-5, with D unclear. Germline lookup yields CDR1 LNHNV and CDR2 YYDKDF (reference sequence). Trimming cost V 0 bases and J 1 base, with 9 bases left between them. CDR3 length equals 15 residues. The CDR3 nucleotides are TGTGCCACCAGCAGAGATAGGCCAGGCCAAGAGACCCAGTACTTC. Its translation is CATSRDRPGQETQYF.

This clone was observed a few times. CDR3 nucleotide sequence: TGCGCCAGCAGCCATGAGACTGGGACAGGAGGGTCACCCCTCCACTTT. Residues: CASSHETGTGGSPLHF. The chain recombines TRBV4-3 with TRBJ1-6, with TRBD1 matching 8 bases. The CDR3 length is 16 residues. Losses at the gene ends were 3 bases for V and 10 bases for J; bases not matched to a gene: 11. The germline V gene encodes CDR1 LGHNA and CDR2 YSLEER.

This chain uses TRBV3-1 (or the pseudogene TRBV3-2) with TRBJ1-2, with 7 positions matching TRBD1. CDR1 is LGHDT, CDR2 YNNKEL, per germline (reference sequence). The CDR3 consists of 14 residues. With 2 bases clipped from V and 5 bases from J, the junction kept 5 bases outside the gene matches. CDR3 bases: TGTGCCAGCAGCCAAACGACAGGGAGGTATGGCTACACCTTC. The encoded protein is CASSQTTGRYGYTF.

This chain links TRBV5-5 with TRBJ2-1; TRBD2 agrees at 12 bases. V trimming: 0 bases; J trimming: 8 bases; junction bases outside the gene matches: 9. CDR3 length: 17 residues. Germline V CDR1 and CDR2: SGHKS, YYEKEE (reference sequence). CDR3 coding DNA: TGTGCCAGCAGCTTGGGGCTAGCGGGGGGGCCTGGGGATGAGCAGTTCTTC. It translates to CASSLGLAGGPGDEQFF. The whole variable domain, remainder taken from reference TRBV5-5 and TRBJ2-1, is DAGVTQSPTHLIKTRGQQVTLRCSPISGHKSVSWYQQVLGQGPQFIFQYYEKEERGRGNFPDRFSARQFPNYSSELNVNALLLGDSALYLCASSLGLAGGPGDEQFFGPGTRLTVL.

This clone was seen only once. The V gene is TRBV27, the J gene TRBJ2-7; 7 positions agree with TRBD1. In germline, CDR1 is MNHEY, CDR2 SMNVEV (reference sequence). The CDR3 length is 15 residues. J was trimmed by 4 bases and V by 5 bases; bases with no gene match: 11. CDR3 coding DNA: TGTGCCAGCAGTCCGTGGACAGGCGAGGGTTACGAGCAGTACTTC. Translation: CASSPWTGEGYEQYF.

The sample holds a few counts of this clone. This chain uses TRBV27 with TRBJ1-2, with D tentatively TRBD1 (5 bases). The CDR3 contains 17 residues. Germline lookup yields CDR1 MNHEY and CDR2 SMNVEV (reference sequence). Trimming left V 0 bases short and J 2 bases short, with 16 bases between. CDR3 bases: TGTGCCAGCAGTTTATCTACGCTCCAGGGCCAGAACTATGGCTACACCTTC. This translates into CASSLSTLQGQNYGYTF.

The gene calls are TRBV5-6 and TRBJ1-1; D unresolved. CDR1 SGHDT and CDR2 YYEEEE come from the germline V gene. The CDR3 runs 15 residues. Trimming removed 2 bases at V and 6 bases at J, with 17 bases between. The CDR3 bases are TGTGCCAGCAGCTTTCTAACCCTGAGTCAAGCTGAAGCTTTCTTT. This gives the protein CASSFLTLSQAEAFF.

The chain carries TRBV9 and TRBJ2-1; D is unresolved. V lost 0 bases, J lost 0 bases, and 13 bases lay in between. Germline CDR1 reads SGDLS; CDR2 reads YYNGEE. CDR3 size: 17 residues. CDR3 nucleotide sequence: TGTGCCAGCAGCGTAGTCAGGCGCCCCAGCTCCTACAATGAGCAGTTCTTC. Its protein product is CASSVVRRPSSYNEQFF.

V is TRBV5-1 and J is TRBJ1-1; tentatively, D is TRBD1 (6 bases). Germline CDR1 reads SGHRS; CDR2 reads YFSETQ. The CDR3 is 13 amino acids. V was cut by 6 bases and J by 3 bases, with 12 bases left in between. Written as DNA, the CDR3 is TGCGCCAGCACCGAGGGGGAAGACACTGAAGCTTTCTTT. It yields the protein CASTEGEDTEAFF.

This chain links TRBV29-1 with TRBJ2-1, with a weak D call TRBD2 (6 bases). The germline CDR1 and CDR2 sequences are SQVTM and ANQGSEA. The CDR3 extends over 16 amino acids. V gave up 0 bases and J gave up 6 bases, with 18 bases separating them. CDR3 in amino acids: CSVEDRRGFGSNEQFF. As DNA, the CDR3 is TGCAGCGTTGAAGATCGTCGGGGGTTTGGATCCAATGAGCAGTTCTTC.

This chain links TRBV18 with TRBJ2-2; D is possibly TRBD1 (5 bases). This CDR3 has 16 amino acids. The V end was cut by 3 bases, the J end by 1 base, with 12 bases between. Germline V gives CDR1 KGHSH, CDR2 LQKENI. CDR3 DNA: TGTGCCAGCTCACCCGCGAGTGACAGGAACACCGGGGAGCTGTTTTTT. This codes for CASSPASDRNTGELFF.

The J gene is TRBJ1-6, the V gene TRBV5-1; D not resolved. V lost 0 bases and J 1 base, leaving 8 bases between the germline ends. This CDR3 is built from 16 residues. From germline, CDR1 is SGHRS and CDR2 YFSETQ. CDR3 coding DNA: TGCGCCAGCAGCTTGGATTCCCTTTCCTATAATTCACCCCTCCACTTT. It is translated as CASSLDSLSYNSPLHF.

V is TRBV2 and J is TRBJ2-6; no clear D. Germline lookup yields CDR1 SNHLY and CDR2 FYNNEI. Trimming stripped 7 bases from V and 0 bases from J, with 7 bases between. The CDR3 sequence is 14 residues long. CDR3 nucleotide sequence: TGTGCCAGCAACGGTATCTCTGGGGCCAACGTCCTGACTTTC. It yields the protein CASNGISGANVLTF.

CDR3 residues: CASSLATVYEQFF. CDR3 in DNA: TGCGCCAGCAGCTTGGCCACGGTTTATGAGCAGTTCTTC. The V call is TRBV5-1, the J call TRBJ2-1; D not resolved. CDR3 length: 13 residues. Looked up from germline, CDR1 is SGHRS and CDR2 is YFSETQ. V lost 0 bases, J lost 8 bases, and 9 bases lay in between.